These 2 T cell receptor beta chains came from one sample sequenced in a study of T cells after posttransplantation cyclophosphamide. The protocol was immunoSEQ multiplex PCR, while the TCRdb copy is restricted to in-frame clones and leaves out a portion. This table holds about 43,000 clones, roughly 88% found once. Treatment was busulfan-fludarabine conditioning, a marrow graft, and cyclophosphamide on days +3 and +4. Sequencing was performed on PBMCs, taken just over 60 days after allogeneic stem cell transplant with posttransplant cyclophosphamide. All receptors come from a male patient between 60 and 69 years old who received an allogeneic stem cell transplant from a related donor and was CMV-positive. The graft donor may have contributed some T cells.

The rearrangement links TRBV27 to TRBJ2-5; 10 bases are a match to TRBD2. Germline V gene data show CDR1 as MNHEY and CDR2 as SMNVEV (reference sequence). The CDR3 extends over 15 amino acids. V was pared by 4 bases and J by 3 bases, with 5 bases of the junction left unmatched. The CDR3 DNA sequence: TGTGCCAGCAGTTCCCCTAGCGGGGGAAAAGAGACCCAGTACTTC. Protein: CASSSPSGGKETQYF.

The J gene is TRBJ2-7, the V gene TRBV19, with TRBD2 matching 10 bases. CDR3 length equals 15 residues. In germline, CDR1 is LNHDA, CDR2 SQIVND (reference sequence). Germline trimming cut 7 bases from V and 2 bases from J; bases unmatched to any gene: 8. The CDR3 loop reads CASIPEGLATYEQYV. The CDR3 DNA reads TGTGCCAGTATTCCTGAGGGACTAGCGACCTACGAGCAGTACGTC.